These T cell receptor beta chains were read from a single sample in a study of regulatory T cells in long-lasting Graves disease. Each CDR3 protein gets one entry after TCRdb re-called the multiplex PCR reads with MiXCR. The table shows 500,000 or so distinct CDR3 sequences, with approximately 14% occurring only once. This sample was also put to use in a study of T cells in Graves' hyperthyroidism and ophthalmopathy.

This sample comprised peripheral blood mononuclear cells (PBMCs), obtained at new diagnosis, from a patient treated with antithyroid drugs. The receptors come from a woman between 50 and 59 years old with Graves disease. Both conserved end residues are part of each CDR3. D genes are given only for firm matches. Clone size is shown for a subset of rows, as once, few, many or a class of expanded clone.

DNA: TGTGCCAGCAGCCCTGAAGGGGACTACGGCTACACCTTC
CDR3: CASSPEGDYGYTF
J: TRBJ1-2
size: few
D: -
V: TRBV7-9

DNA: TGTGCCAGCAGCTCAACATCCAACTATGGCTACACCTTC
CDR3: CASSSTSNYGYTF
J: TRBJ1-2
size: many
D: -
V: TRBV28

DNA: TGCGCCAGCAGCCCCCCGGGACTAGCGGGAGTCACAGATACGCAGTATTTT
CDR3: CASSPPGLAGVTDTQYF
J: TRBJ2-3
size: many
D: TRBD2
V: TRBV5-1

DNA: TGTGCCAGCAGCTTGAGCGCTAGCCTTCGCCAAGAGACCCAGTACTTC
CDR3: CASSLSASLRQETQYF
J: TRBJ2-5
size: many
D: -
V: TRBV5-4

DNA: TGTGCCAGCTCACCACCCGTAGGGTCGAACAATCAGCCCCAGCATTTT
CDR3: CASSPPVGSNNQPQHF
J: TRBJ1-5
size: -
D: -
V: TRBV18

DNA: TGTGCCAGCAGCTTAGTGAGGATCGGGCAGAGGAGCTCCTACGAGCAGTACTTC
CDR3: CASSLVRIGQRSSYEQYF
J: TRBJ2-7
size: many
D: -
V: TRBV7-2

DNA: TGTGCCATCAGTGAGTTCATTGGTCCAGAGATGAACACTGAAGCTTTCTTT
CDR3: CAISEFIGPEMNTEAFF
J: TRBJ1-1
size: -
D: -
V: TRBV10-3

DNA: TGTGCCACCAGGGGAGCGGGATACACAGATACGCAGTATTTT
CDR3: CATRGAGYTDTQYF
J: TRBJ2-3
size: few
D: TRBD2
V: TRBV24-1

DNA: TGTGCCAGCAGATTCACATTAGACAGCTATGGCTACACCTTC
CDR3: CASRFTLDSYGYTF
J: TRBJ1-2
size: -
D: -
V: TRBV27

DNA: TGTGCCAGCAGCTCTTCTGGTGGGGTCGCCGGGGAGCTGTTTTTT
CDR3: CASSSSGGVAGELFF
J: TRBJ2-2
size: many
D: -
V: TRBV7-8

DNA: TGTGCCAGTAGTACCCAGTCACGGAGCCTTAATGAAAAACTGTTTTTT
CDR3: CASSTQSRSLNEKLFF
J: TRBJ1-4
size: few
D: -
V: TRBV19

DNA: TGTGCCAGCAGCTCGATACAGGGAACTGAAGCTTTCTTT
CDR3: CASSSIQGTEAFF
J: TRBJ1-1
size: -
D: -
V: TRBV7-3

DNA: TGTGCCAGCAGTTACGGGACTCTAGAAGCTTTCTTT
CDR3: CASSYGTLEAFF
J: TRBJ1-1
size: many
D: -
V: TRBV28

DNA: TGTGCCAGCAGACAAGGACAGGGGGGTCAGCCCCAGCATTTT
CDR3: CASRQGQGGQPQHF
J: TRBJ1-5
size: many
D: TRBD1
V: TRBV27

DNA: TGCAGTGCTAGAGATCTCATAGGGCTGAGGAGTGGTGAGCAGTTCTTC
CDR3: CSARDLIGLRSGEQFF
J: TRBJ2-1
size: -
D: -
V: TRBV20-1

DNA: TGTGCCAGCAGGTCGGGCAGAACCTACGAGCAGTACTTC
CDR3: CASRSGRTYEQYF
J: TRBJ2-7
size: many
D: -
V: TRBV28

DNA: TGTGCCAGCAGCTCGGAGGGTAGGCCAGCCTACGAGCAGTACTTC
CDR3: CASSSEGRPAYEQYF
J: TRBJ2-7
size: few
D: -
V: TRBV7-2